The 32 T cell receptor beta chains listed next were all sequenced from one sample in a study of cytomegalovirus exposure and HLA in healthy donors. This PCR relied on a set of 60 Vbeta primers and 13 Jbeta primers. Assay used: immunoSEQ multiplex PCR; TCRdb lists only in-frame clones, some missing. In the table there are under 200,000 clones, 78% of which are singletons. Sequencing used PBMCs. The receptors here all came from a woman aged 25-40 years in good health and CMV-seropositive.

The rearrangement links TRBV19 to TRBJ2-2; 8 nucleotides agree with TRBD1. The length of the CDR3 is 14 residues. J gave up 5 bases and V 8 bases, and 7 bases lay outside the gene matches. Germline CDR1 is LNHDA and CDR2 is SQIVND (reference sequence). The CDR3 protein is CASLDRGVTGELFF. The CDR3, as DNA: TGTGCCAGTCTAGACAGGGGAGTTACCGGGGAGCTGTTTTTT.

The CDR3 DNA is TGTGCCATCAGTGAGGGGACAGGAATGGGAAGTATGAACACTGAAGCTTTCTTT. Translation: CAISEGTGMGSMNTEAFF. The chain combines TRBV10-3 with TRBJ1-1; 8 bases fit TRBD1. This CDR3 has 18 amino acids. The V gene end was trimmed by 2 bases and the J gene end by 0 bases; junction bases not matched to a gene: 11. The V gene's germline CDR1 is ENHRY and CDR2 SYGVKD.

The CDR3 sequence: CAPQQGIYGYTF. CDR3 nucleotide sequence: TGTGCCCCTCAACAGGGAATCTATGGCTACACCTTC. This sequence joins TRBV2 and TRBJ1-2; the D gene is possibly TRBD1 (6 bases). The ends were cut back, 11 bases at V and 4 bases at J, with 14 bases in the middle. Germline CDR1 is SNHLY and CDR2 is FYNNEI. This CDR3 spans 12 amino acids.

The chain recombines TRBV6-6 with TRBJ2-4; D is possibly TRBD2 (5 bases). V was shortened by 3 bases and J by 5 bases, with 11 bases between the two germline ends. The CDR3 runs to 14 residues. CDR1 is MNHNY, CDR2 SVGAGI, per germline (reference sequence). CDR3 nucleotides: TGTGCCAGCAGTTATCGGGGTCCCCAAAACATTCAGTACTTC. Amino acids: CASSYRGPQNIQYF.

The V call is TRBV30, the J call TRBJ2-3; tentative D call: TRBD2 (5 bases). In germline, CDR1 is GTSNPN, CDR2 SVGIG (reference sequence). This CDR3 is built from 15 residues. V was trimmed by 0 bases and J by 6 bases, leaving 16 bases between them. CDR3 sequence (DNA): TGTGCCTGGAGTGTCGTGGGAGTGACTCCGGATACGCAGTATTTT. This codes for CAWSVVGVTPDTQYF.

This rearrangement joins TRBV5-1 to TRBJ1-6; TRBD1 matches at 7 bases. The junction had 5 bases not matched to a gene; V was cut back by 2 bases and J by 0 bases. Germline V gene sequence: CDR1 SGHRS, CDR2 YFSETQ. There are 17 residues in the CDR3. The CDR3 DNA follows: TGCGCCAGCAGCTTCGGGACAGTTAGCTCCTATAATTCACCCCTCCACTTT. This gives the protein CASSFGTVSSYNSPLHF.

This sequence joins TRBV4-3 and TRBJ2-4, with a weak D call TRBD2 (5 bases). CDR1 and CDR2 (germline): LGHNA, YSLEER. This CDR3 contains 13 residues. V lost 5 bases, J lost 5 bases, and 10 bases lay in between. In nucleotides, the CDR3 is TGCGCCAGCAGCTACAATAGCGAAAACATTCAGTACTTC. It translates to CASSYNSENIQYF.

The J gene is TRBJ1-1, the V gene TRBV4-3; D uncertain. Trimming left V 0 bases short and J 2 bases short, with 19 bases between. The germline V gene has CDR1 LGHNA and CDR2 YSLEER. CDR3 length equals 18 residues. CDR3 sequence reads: CASSQDLYERGLNTEAFF. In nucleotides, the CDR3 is TGCGCCAGCAGCCAAGATTTATACGAGAGAGGGCTAAACACTGAAGCTTTCTTT.

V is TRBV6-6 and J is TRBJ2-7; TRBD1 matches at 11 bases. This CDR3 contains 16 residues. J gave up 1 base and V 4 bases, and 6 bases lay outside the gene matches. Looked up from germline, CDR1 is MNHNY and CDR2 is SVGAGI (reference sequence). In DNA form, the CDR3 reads TGTGCCAGCAGTTTACGGACAGGGGGCGAGTCCTACGAGCAGTACTTC. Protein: CASSLRTGGESYEQYF.

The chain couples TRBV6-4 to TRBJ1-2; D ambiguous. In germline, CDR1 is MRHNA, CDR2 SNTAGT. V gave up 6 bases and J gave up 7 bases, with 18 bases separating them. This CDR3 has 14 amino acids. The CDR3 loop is CASRMTGRWGGYTF. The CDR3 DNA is TGTGCCAGCAGGATGACGGGGAGATGGGGTGGCTACACCTTC.

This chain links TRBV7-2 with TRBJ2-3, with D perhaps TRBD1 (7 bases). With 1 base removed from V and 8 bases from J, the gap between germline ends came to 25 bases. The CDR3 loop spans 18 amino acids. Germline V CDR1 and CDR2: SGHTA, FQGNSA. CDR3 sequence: CASSLGDRLVLVDPTQYF. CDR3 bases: TGTGCCAGCAGCTTAGGGGACAGACTAGTTTTAGTGGATCCTACGCAGTATTTT.

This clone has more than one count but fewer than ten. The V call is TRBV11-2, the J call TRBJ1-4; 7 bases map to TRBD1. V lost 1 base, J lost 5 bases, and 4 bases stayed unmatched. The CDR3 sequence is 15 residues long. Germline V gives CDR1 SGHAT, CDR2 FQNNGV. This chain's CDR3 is CASSLVTGVNEKLFF. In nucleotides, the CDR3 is TGTGCCAGCAGCTTAGTCACAGGGGTCAATGAAAAACTGTTTTTT.

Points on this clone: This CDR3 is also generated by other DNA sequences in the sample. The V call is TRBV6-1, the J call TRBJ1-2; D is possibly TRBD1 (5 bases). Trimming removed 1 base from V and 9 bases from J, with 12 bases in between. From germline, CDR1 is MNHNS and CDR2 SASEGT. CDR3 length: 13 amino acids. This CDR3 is CASSEETAGRYTF. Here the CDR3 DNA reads TGTGCCAGCAGTGAAGAAACGGCGGGGCGCTACACCTTC.

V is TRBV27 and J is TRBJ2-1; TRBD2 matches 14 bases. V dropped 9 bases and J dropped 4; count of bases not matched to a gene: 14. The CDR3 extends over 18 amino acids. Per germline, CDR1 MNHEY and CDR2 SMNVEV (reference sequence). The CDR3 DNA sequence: TGTGCCAGTACCAAGGGACTAGCGGGAGCCCCCTTTTACAATGAGCAGTTCTTC. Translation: CASTKGLAGAPFYNEQFF.

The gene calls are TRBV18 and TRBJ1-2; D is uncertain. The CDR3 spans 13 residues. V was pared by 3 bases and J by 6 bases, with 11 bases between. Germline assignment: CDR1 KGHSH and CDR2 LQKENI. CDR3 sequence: CASSPLEANGYTF. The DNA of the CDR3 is TGTGCCAGCTCACCCTTAGAGGCGAATGGCTACACCTTC.

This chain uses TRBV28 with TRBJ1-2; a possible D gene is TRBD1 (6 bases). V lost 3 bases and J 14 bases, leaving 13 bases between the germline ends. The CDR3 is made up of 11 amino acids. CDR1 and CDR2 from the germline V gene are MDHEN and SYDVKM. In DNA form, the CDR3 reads TGTGCCAGCAGTTTTCGGGGGGCGAGTACCTTC. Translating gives CASSFRGASTF.

CDR3 in amino acids: CASSPRQSSYNSPLHF. CDR3 DNA: TGTGCCAGCTCACCCAGACAGAGCTCCTATAATTCACCCCTCCACTTT. The chain links TRBV18 to TRBJ1-6; D possibly corresponds to TRBD1 (5 bases). This CDR3 is built from 16 residues. Trimming removed 3 bases from V and 0 bases from J, with 9 bases in between. Looked up from germline, CDR1 is KGHSH and CDR2 is LQKENI.

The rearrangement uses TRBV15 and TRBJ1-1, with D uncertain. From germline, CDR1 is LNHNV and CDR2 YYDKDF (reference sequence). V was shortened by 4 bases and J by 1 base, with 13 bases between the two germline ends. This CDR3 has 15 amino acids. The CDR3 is CATSNPGEGNTEAFF. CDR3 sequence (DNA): TGTGCCACCAGCAATCCCGGGGAAGGGAACACTGAAGCTTTCTTT.

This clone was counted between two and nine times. Here the CDR3 DNA reads TGTGCCAGTAGTATTGCGCAAACAGATACGCAGTATTTT. It is translated as CASSIAQTDTQYF. The V gene is TRBV19, the J gene TRBJ2-3, with unresolved D. Germline CDR1 and CDR2: LNHDA and SQIVND (reference sequence). With 3 bases removed from V and 3 bases from J, the gap between germline ends came to 7 bases. This CDR3 comprises 13 residues.

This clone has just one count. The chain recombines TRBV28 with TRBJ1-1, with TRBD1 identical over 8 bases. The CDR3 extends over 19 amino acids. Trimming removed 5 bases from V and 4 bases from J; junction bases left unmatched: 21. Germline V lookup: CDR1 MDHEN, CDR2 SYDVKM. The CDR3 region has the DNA TGTGCCAGCAGTCCCACGGGACAGGTCCTATCCGTGAGGGCCACTGAAGCTTTCTTT. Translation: CASSPTGQVLSVRATEAFF.

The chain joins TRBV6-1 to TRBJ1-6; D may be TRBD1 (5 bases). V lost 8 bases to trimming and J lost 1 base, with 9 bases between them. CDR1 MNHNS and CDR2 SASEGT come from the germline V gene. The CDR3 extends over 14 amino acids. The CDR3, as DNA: TGTGCCAGCGGGGGGAGGTCCTATAATTCACCCCTCCACTTT. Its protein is CASGGRSYNSPLHF.

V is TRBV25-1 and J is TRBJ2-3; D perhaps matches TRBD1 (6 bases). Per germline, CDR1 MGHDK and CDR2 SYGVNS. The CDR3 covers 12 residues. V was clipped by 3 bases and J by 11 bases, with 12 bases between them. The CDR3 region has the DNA TGTGCCAGCAGTGATGCCCAGGGGTGGCAGTATTTT. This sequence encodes CASSDAQGWQYF. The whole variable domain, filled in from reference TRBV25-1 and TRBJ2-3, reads EADIYQTPRYLVIGTGKKITLECSQTMGHDKMYWYQQDPGMELHLIHYSYGVNSTEKGDLSSESTVSRIRTEHFPLTLESARPSHTSQYLCASSDAQGWQYFGPGTRLTVL.

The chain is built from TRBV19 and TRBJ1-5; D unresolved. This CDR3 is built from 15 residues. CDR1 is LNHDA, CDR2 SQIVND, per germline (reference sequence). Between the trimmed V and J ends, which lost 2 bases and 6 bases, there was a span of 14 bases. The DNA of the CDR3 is TGTGCCAGTAGTATATCGGGTCCCCCGGGTCAGCCCCAGCATTTT. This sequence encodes CASSISGPPGQPQHF. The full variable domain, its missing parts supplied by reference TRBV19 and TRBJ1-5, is DGGITQSPKYLFRKEGQNVTLSCEQNLNHDAMYWYRQDPGQGLRLIYYSQIVNDFQKGDIAEGYSVSREKKESFPLTVTSAQKNPTAFYLCASSISGPPGQPQHFGDGTRLSIL.

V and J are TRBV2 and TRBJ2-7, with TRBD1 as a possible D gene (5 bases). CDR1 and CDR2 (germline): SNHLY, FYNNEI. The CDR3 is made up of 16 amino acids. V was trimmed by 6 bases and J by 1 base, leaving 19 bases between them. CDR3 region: CASRPTASSSSYEQYF. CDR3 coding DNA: TGTGCCAGCAGACCGACAGCTTCCAGTAGTTCCTACGAGCAGTACTTC.

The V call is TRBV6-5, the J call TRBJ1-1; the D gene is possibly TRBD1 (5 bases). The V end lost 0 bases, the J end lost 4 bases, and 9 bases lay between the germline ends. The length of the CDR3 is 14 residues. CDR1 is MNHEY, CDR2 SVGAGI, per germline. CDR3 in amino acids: CASSYSAGLTEAFF. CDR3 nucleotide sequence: TGTGCCAGCAGTTACTCGGCAGGGCTCACTGAAGCTTTCTTT.

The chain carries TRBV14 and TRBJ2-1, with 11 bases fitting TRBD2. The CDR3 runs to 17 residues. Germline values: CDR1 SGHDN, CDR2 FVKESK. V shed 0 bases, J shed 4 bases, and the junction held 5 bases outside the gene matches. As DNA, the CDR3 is TGTGCCAGCAGCCAAGATCGTCGACTAGCGGGATACAATGAGCAGTTCTTC. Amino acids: CASSQDRRLAGYNEQFF.

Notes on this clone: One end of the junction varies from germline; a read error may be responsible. The CDR3 nucleotides read TGTGCCAGCAGTTTGGGACAGGTTGGAAACACCATATATTTT. Protein: CASSLGQVGNTIYF. The chain employs TRBV5-6 and TRBJ1-3, with 8 bases identical to TRBD1. The CDR3 sequence is 14 residues long. Germline V gene data show CDR1 as SGHDT and CDR2 as YYEEEE.

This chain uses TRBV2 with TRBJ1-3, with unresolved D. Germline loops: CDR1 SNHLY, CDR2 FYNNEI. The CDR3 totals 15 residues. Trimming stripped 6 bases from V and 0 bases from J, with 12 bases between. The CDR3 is CASSGGVFSGNTIYF. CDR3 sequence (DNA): TGTGCCAGCAGCGGCGGGGTATTCTCTGGAAACACCATATATTTT. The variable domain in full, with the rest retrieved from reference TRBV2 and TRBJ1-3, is EPEVTQTPSHQVTQMGQEVILRCVPISNHLYFYWYRQILGQKVEFLVSFYNNEISEKSEIFDDQFSVERPDGSNFTLKIRSTKLEDSAMYFCASSGGVFSGNTIYFGEGSWLTVV.

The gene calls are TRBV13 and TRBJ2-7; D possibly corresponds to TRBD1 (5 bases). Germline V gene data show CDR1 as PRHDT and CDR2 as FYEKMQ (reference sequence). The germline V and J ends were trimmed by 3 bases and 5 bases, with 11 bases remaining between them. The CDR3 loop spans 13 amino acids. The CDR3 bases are TGTGCCAGCAGCTTTACCAGGGCCCACGAGCAGTACTTC. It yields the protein CASSFTRAHEQYF.

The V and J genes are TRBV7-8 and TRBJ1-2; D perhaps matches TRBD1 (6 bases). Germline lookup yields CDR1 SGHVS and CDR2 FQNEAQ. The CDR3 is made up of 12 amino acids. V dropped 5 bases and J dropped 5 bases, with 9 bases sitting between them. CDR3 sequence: CASSPGTYGYTF. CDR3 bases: TGTGCCAGCAGCCCAGGGACATATGGCTACACCTTC.

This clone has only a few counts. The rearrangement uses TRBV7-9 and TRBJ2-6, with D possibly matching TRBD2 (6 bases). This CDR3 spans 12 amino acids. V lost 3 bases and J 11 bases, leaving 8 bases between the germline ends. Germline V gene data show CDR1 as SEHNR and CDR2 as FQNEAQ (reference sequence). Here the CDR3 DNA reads TGTGCCAGCAGCTTGGGGGGACACGTCCTGACTTTC. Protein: CASSLGGHVLTF.

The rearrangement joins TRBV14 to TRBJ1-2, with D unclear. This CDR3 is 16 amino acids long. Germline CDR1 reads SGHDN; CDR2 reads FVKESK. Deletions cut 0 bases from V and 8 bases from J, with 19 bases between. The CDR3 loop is CASSQDFGPVPGGYTF. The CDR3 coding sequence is TGTGCCAGCAGCCAAGATTTCGGGCCGGTGCCGGGGGGCTACACCTTC.